This TCR beta chain is drawn from a study of blood T cell repertoires in COVID-19. Sequenced by immunoSEQ multiplex PCR; TCRdb stores in-frame clones only, minus some. The top ten hold under 40% of the sample, which has some 46,000 clones, over 75% seen once. The receptor's source is a woman older than 75 with COVID-19, enrolled during active disease. The sequenced material came from peripheral blood.

The CDR3, as DNA: TGTGCCAGCAGTCGACAGCACTCCTACGAGCAGTACTTC. Residues: CASSRQHSYEQYF. The V and J genes are TRBV28 and TRBJ2-7; perhaps TRBD1 as D (5 bases). CDR1 and CDR2 from the germline V gene are MDHEN and SYDVKM. Trimming took 5 bases from V and 0 from J, leaving 8 bases between them. CDR3 length: 13 amino acids.